This record looks at one T cell receptor (beta chain) sequence and its context. Only a few counts were recorded for this clonotype. Its antigen remains unidentified. Base-call qualities are not available, and no considerably larger clone is one nucleotide away. These data come from a study of vaccination and CD4 T cells after COVID-19 (dated by TCRdb to the early 2020s). About the investigation overall: SARS-CoV-2 positivity had been established in the convalescent patients by nasal swab PCR, and mild disease was recorded in eight to ten of these patients and severe disease in one. Six males and four females were included in the convalescent cohort, with two Hispanic individuals, seven Caucasians, two Asians and one multiracial person represented. Participants got two doses of the Pfizer-BioNTech BNT162b2 vaccine (n=8) or two doses of the Moderna mRNA-1273 vaccine (n=2). Post-COVID blood samples were collected from convalescent patients a median of about 92 days after diagnosis, with a range of roughly 35 to 170 days. Post-vaccine blood samples were obtained a median of around 67 days after the second vaccine dose, with a range of about 12 to 241 days. For stimulating the cultures, overlapping spike peptide pools were used, derived from SARS-CoV-2 as well as from the common cold coronaviruses HCoV-NL63, HCoV-OC43 and HCoV-229E. As controls, cultures received a CEFX viral epitope pool (the positive control), an HIV-1 Nef peptide pool (the negative control), or no peptide at all. In over 8 COVID-19 convalescent patients and several infection-naive healthy vaccine recipients, the spike-specific CD4+ TCR repertoire before mRNA vaccination was compared with the repertoire after mRNA vaccination. Summary of the overall study and its limitations: Although the median number of SARS-CoV-2-reactive clonotypes went up from roughly 20 after infection to about 38 after vaccination, the increase was not significant. Of the vaccine-specific clones found in convalescent patients, nearly all (304 of 307) were mono-reactive for SARS-CoV-2 spike instead of being cross-reactive with common cold coronaviruses. The study included relatively few convalescent patients and did not analyze early timepoints after natural infection. Among the post-vaccine SARS-CoV-2-reactive clones in convalescent patients, a median 86.3% showed up only after vaccination, which suggests vaccine-specific priming.

What the treatment or condition label conveys for this sample: roughly ten-day PBMC culture with coronavirus spike peptide pools or control peptides (ViraFEST assay). To expand antigen-specific T cells with peptide pools and then pick out the expanded clonotypes through TCR sequencing, the study relied on the ViraFEST assay. The convalescent patients' positive SARS-CoV-2 PCR tests fell between March and December 2020, which was before the Alpha, Beta and Delta variants emerged in the United States. Each well held 2.2 million or so PBMCs cultured in IMDM containing about 5% human AB serum and approximately 9.6 IU/ml IL-2, with roughly 10 ug/ml peptide pools added. On days 3 and 7, half of the culture medium was replaced with fresh IL-2-containing medium. After 10 days of culture, CD4+ T cells were isolated by negative selection with the EasySep CD4+ T cell isolation kit. Ficoll-Paque Plus gradient centrifugation was used to isolate PBMCs from whole blood, and the isolated PBMCs were then either used fresh or cryopreserved at -140C. Triplicate wells were generally used for each culture condition.

The library was obtained by PCR. DNA from cultured CD4+ T cells was subjected to TCR sequencing with the Oncomine TCR Beta short-read assay at the Johns Hopkins FTIC core. The QIAamp micro DNA kit was used to extract genomic DNA from the cultured CD4+ T cells. Oncomine TCR Beta libraries made from cultured CD4+ T cells were pooled using unique dual indexes and sequenced on an Illumina iSeq 100. The published analysis was carried out like this. Non-productive sequences were removed, and CDR3s not starting with C, not ending with F or W, or shorter than 7 amino acids were discarded. The MANAFEST web application was used to identify antigen-specific clonotypes by comparing peptide-stimulated wells against reference wells and other culture wells. An FDR below 0.05, an odds ratio above 5, and a productive frequency above 0.1% in at least two of three replicate wells were required for clones to be considered positive. A clonotype counted as cross-reactive if it showed significant expansion both in the SARS-CoV-2 spike wells and in at least one common cold coronavirus spike condition. CDR3 homology was assessed with Levenshtein distances (stringdist) and unrooted phylogenetic trees (ape) in R version 3.6.1. TCRdb reworked the public reads: Q25 trimming with fastp, MiXCR clone assembly, productive beta chains retained. Rows with a matching CDR3 protein are joined into one entry that keeps the most common DNA and genes. TCRdb, not the original authors, processed these V and J calls. This sample has about 8,500 distinct CDR3 sequences in its table, and approximately 50% of those were observed once. About a quarter of the sample is held by the ten biggest clonotypes.

Inclusive of the bounding cysteine and phenylalanine, the CDR3 is 11 residues long. Only the CDR3 DNA is retained, 33 bases long and in frame from the first base. Sequences SGHTA (CDR1) and FQGNSA (CDR2) are obtained from the germline V gene. V was cut back by 2 bases and J by 8 bases, leaving a gap of 6 bases between them. Sequencing was performed on CD4+ T cells from blood, cultured in vitro. The chain joins TRBV7-2 to TRBJ1-2; too little of a D gene remains to name it. This TCR derives from a human donor who had recovered from COVID-19. The nucleotide sequence reads as follows: TGTGCCAGCAGCTTAACGATAGGCTACACCTTC. Its protein reads: CASSLTIGYTF. The variable domain in full, with residues beyond the CDR3 obtained from the reference TRBV7-2 and TRBJ1-2 genes, is GAGVSQSPSNKVTEKGKDVELRCDPISGHTALYWYRQSLGQGLEFLIYFQGNSAPDKSGLPSDRFSAERTGGSVSTLTIQRTQQEDSAVYLCASSLTIGYTFGSGTRLTVV.